This passage covers 26 T cell receptor beta chains from one sample sequenced in a study of human T cells and chemical hapten exposure. TCRdb ran MiXCR on the RACE reads and lists one entry per CDR3 protein. The sample has roughly 81,000 distinct CDR3 sequences, over 6.5% seen once; the top ten hold 2% to 3%. Time point in this sample: pre-sensitization, week 0. Sample treatment: therapeutic diphenylcyclopropenone sensitization with weekly scalp DPC. The sample consisted of whole blood, taken in connection with sensitization to the hapten diphenylcyclopropenone (DPC). These receptors originate from a man aged 35 to 55 with alopecia areata. Some clones in this sample may be carry-over from other donors' samples.

This chain connects TRBV18 to TRBJ2-3, with TRBD2 matching over 9 bases. The CDR3 is 16 amino acids. J gave up 2 bases and V 4 bases, and 7 bases lay outside the gene matches. The V gene's germline CDR1 is KGHSH and CDR2 LQKENI. The DNA for the CDR3 is TGTGCCAGCTCACAAAGACTAGCGGCCTACACAGATACGCAGTATTTT. It translates to CASSQRLAAYTDTQYF.

This clonotype was seen a few times. CDR3 coding DNA: TGTGCCAGCAGCTTAACTGGGCAGGGGGCGTCAGATACGCAGTATTTT. This sequence encodes CASSLTGQGASDTQYF. J is TRBJ2-3 and V is TRBV7-3, with TRBD1 matching over 8 bases. The V segment lost 0 bases and the J segment 4 bases; nucleotides outside the gene matches: 6. CDR3 size: 16 residues. Germline loops: CDR1 SGHTA, CDR2 FQGTGA.

This clonotype was detected ten times or more. The chain uses TRBV12-3 or TRBV12-4 and TRBJ2-5; D perhaps matches TRBD2 (6 bases). This CDR3 spans 13 amino acids. V lost 6 bases and J 4 bases, leaving 12 bases between the germline ends. The CDR3 protein is CASSPGSAETQYF. Written as DNA, the CDR3 is TGTGCCAGCAGCCCCGGGAGCGCAGAGACCCAGTACTTC.

This clonotype was observed many times. This rearrangement joins TRBV13 to TRBJ1-5, with no clear D. CDR3 size: 12 residues. Trimming took 5 bases from V and 2 from J, leaving 4 bases between them. CDR1 and CDR2 (germline): PRHDT, FYEKMQ (reference sequence). For the CDR3, the DNA is TGTGCCAGCAGCCAGCGCAATCAGCCCCAGCATTTT. It yields the protein CASSQRNQPQHF.

This clonotype was seen a handful of times. The chain employs TRBV6-6 and TRBJ2-6; weak D call: TRBD2 (6 bases). Germline CDR1 is MNHNY and CDR2 is SVGAGI (reference sequence). Trimming stripped 2 bases from V and 4 bases from J, with 9 bases between. There are 15 residues in the CDR3. CDR3 in DNA: TGTGCCAGCAGTTACGGGGGGACCGGGGCCAACGTCCTGACTTTC. Amino acids: CASSYGGTGANVLTF.

The chain combines TRBV14 with TRBJ1-2; 9 positions agree with TRBD1. Germline trimming cut 4 bases from V and 0 bases from J; bases unmatched to any gene: 12. CDR1 and CDR2 from the germline V gene are SGHDN and FVKESK. CDR3 length equals 18 residues. CDR3 amino acids: CASSRVQGAHTSNYGYTF. The DNA of the CDR3 is TGTGCCAGCAGCCGAGTACAGGGGGCCCACACCTCTAACTATGGCTACACCTTC.

V usage is TRBV12-3 or TRBV12-4 and J usage is TRBJ1-5, with D perhaps matching TRBD1 (5 bases). Deletions cut 6 bases from V and 0 bases from J, with 12 bases between. The CDR3 is 15 amino acids. The CDR3 sequence: CASSFNTGSNQPQHF. DNA of the CDR3: TGTGCCAGCAGCTTTAATACAGGTAGCAATCAGCCCCAGCATTTT.

This clonotype showed up just a few times. The chain links TRBV5-1 to TRBJ2-3; TRBD2 matches at 9 bases. The CDR3 has 17 residues. Unmatched junction bases numbered 9, after V lost 0 bases and J lost 4 bases. Germline V gene data show CDR1 as SGHRS and CDR2 as YFSETQ. The CDR3 sequence is CASSLAGTSNMADTQYF. Here the CDR3 DNA reads TGCGCCAGCAGCTTGGCCGGGACTAGCAATATGGCAGATACGCAGTATTTT.

This clonotype was observed many times. This rearrangement joins TRBV7-9 to TRBJ1-5; D might be TRBD1 (5 bases). V shed 4 bases and J shed 6 bases, with 13 bases lying between them. This CDR3 contains 14 residues. From germline, CDR1 is SEHNR and CDR2 FQNEAQ (reference sequence). CDR3 residues: CASSWGGSAQPQHF. The CDR3 DNA reads TGTGCCAGCAGCTGGGGGGGGTCAGCTCAGCCCCAGCATTTT.

This clonotype was found a few times. The DNA for the CDR3 is TGTGCCAGCAAGATCTCGAGGGCCGGGCCCTACGAGCAGTACGTC. Translated: CASKISRAGPYEQYV. The chain is built from TRBV6-5 and TRBJ2-7; tentative D call: TRBD2 (5 bases). Germline CDR1 is MNHEY and CDR2 is SVGAGI. The ends were cut back, 7 bases at V and 2 bases at J, with 18 bases in the middle. The CDR3 sequence is 15 residues long.

The sample holds a few counts of this clonotype. The chain links TRBV7-2 to TRBJ2-2; TRBD1 matches 8 bases. The CDR3 runs 16 residues. The V gene end was trimmed by 5 bases and the J gene end by 4 bases; junction bases not matched to a gene: 9. Germline V CDR1 and CDR2: SGHTA, FQGNSA. CDR3 coding DNA: TGTGCCAGCAGCACCCGGACAGGGACAGCCACCGGGGAGCTGTTTTTT. The encoded protein is CASSTRTGTATGELFF.

This clonotype was seen many times. This chain links TRBV4-3 with TRBJ1-1; D possibly corresponds to TRBD1 (5 bases). The CDR3 spans 16 residues. Germline V gene data show CDR1 as LGHNA and CDR2 as YSLEER. Deletions cut 1 base from V and 4 bases from J, with 16 bases between. The CDR3 is CASSQVKGQGFTEAFF. In nucleotides, the CDR3 is TGCGCCAGCAGCCAAGTAAAAGGGCAGGGCTTCACTGAAGCTTTCTTT.

This clonotype was found a few times. This chain uses TRBV6-2 or TRBV6-3 with TRBJ2-7; the match to TRBD2 covers 10 bases. The CDR3 runs 18 residues. From germline, CDR1 is MNHEY and CDR2 SVGEGT. V shed 2 bases and J 3 bases; nucleotides not matched to a gene: 13. The CDR3 DNA reads as TGTGCCAGCAGTTACACACGGACTAGCGGAAGAAACCTCTACGAGCAGTACTTC. This gives the protein CASSYTRTSGRNLYEQYF.

Ten or more counts support this clonotype. A junction boundary mismatches the germline segment, possibly from a read error. The rearrangement uses TRBV18 and TRBJ1-1; 7 bases are a match to TRBD1. Germline CDR1 and CDR2: KGHSH and LQKENI. The CDR3 covers 13 residues. The CDR3, as DNA: TGTGCCAGCTCCCAGGGGACAGACACCGAAGCTTTCTTT. This sequence encodes CASSQGTDTEAFF.

This clonotype showed up many times. The chain couples TRBV29-1 to TRBJ2-2, with D perhaps TRBD1 (5 bases). The CDR3 loop spans 13 amino acids. Deletions cut 7 bases from V and 0 bases from J, with 9 bases between. Germline CDR1 and CDR2: SQVTM and ANQGSEA. The CDR3 protein is CSAPTANTGELFF. CDR3 DNA sequence: TGCAGCGCTCCGACAGCGAACACCGGGGAGCTGTTTTTT.

Ten or more counts support this clonotype. The chain is built from TRBV18 and TRBJ1-1; 9 bases map to TRBD1. CDR3 length: 15 amino acids. V was clipped by 2 bases and J by 0 bases; unmatched bases: 1. From germline, CDR1 is KGHSH and CDR2 LQKENI. The CDR3 loop reads CASSPGTGMNTEAFF. DNA of the CDR3: TGTGCCAGCTCACCAGGGACAGGGATGAACACTGAAGCTTTCTTT.

This clonotype was detected ten times or more. The chain employs TRBV6-2 or TRBV6-3 and TRBJ2-6; no clear D gene. This CDR3 is built from 15 residues. Germline V lookup: CDR1 MNHEY, CDR2 SVGEGT. V was shortened by 9 bases and J by 0 bases, with 12 bases between the two germline ends. As DNA, the CDR3 is TGTGCCAGAGAAACCCAACTCTCTGGGGCCAACGTCCTGACTTTC. Translated: CARETQLSGANVLTF.

The V call is TRBV7-2, the J call TRBJ2-3; no definite D call. V was pared by 0 bases and J by 0 bases, with 10 bases between. CDR3 length: 16 amino acids. CDR1 is SGHTA, CDR2 FQGNSA, per germline. The CDR3 spells CASSLAQSLSTDTQYF. The CDR3 DNA sequence: TGTGCCAGCAGCTTAGCCCAGTCCCTTAGCACAGATACGCAGTATTTT.

The chain links TRBV6-8 to TRBJ2-7, with 7 bases identical to TRBD1. The CDR3 consists of 15 residues. CDR1 and CDR2 from the germline V gene are MNHGY and SAAAGT. CDR3 residues: CAGSIRSGQTYEQYV. The CDR3 coding sequence is TGTGCCGGCAGCATCCGATCGGGACAGACCTACGAGCAGTACGTC.

This clonotype was counted at least ten times. The chain links TRBV27 to TRBJ2-5; D unresolved. V lost 2 bases to trimming and J lost 4 bases, with 8 bases between them. The CDR3 extends over 13 amino acids. Germline V lookup: CDR1 MNHEY, CDR2 SMNVEV (reference sequence). The CDR3 bases are TGTGCCAGCAGTTTAATGGTTGGAGAGACCCAGTACTTC. Translating gives CASSLMVGETQYF.

This clonotype occurred many times. The V and J genes are TRBV14 and TRBJ1-1; D is ambiguous. CDR1 and CDR2 (germline): SGHDN, FVKESK. V was clipped by 4 bases and J by 1 base, with 4 bases between them. This CDR3 comprises 12 residues. CDR3: CASSRRNTEAFF. Written as DNA, the CDR3 is TGTGCCAGCAGCCGTCGGAACACTGAAGCTTTCTTT.

This clonotype has only a few counts. The rearrangement uses TRBV5-6 and TRBJ2-3; 7 positions agree with TRBD1. The CDR3 covers 15 residues. V gave up 4 bases and J gave up 2 bases; unmatched junction bases: 7. The germline V gene has CDR1 SGHDT and CDR2 YYEEEE. This CDR3 reads CASSLNRGYTDTQYF. DNA for the CDR3: TGTGCCAGCAGCCTCAACAGGGGCTACACAGATACGCAGTATTTT.

On this clonotype: A much larger clone lies a single base off, so this may be a read error. This chain joins TRBV5-6 and TRBJ2-1, with 11 bases that match TRBD2. Germline CDR1 reads SGHDT; CDR2 reads YYEEEE. The CDR3 contains 19 residues. V lost 3 bases, J lost 2 bases, and 13 bases stayed unmatched. CDR3 DNA sequence: TGTGCCAGCAGCTCCCCGACTAGCGGGATTGGGATGGCCTACAATGAGCAGTTCTTC. Residues: CASSSPTSGIGMAYNEQFF.

Ten or more counts support this clonotype. This rearrangement joins TRBV6-5 to TRBJ2-1; 10 nucleotides agree with TRBD2. The V gene's germline CDR1 is MNHEY and CDR2 SVGAGI. The CDR3 runs to 17 residues. V was clipped by 0 bases and J by 8 bases; unmatched bases: 10. The DNA of the CDR3 is TGTGCCAGCAGTTACTCGACGTCGGCTAGCGGGAGCGATGAGCAGTTCTTC. This codes for CASSYSTSASGSDEQFF.

In regard to this clonotype: One end of the junction fails to match germline, which may point to a read error. J is TRBJ2-3 and V is TRBV4-3; D is possibly TRBD1 (6 bases). The length of the CDR3 is 17 residues. Germline assignment: CDR1 LGHNA and CDR2 YSLEER. The CDR3: CASSQKGRADSTDTQYF. The DNA of the CDR3 is TGCGCCAGCAGCCAGAAGGGCAGGGCGGACAGCACAGACACGCAGTATTTT.

This clonotype was counted only a few times. The chain couples TRBV7-2 to TRBJ2-7; perhaps TRBD2 as D (7 bases). The V and J ends lost 2 bases and 2 bases respectively, with 13 bases between them. The CDR3 totals 15 residues. Germline V lookup: CDR1 SGHTA, CDR2 FQGNSA. The chain's CDR3 is CASSLRGGGAYEQYV. CDR3 nucleotides: TGTGCCAGCAGCTTAAGGGGAGGGGGGGCCTACGAGCAGTACGTC.